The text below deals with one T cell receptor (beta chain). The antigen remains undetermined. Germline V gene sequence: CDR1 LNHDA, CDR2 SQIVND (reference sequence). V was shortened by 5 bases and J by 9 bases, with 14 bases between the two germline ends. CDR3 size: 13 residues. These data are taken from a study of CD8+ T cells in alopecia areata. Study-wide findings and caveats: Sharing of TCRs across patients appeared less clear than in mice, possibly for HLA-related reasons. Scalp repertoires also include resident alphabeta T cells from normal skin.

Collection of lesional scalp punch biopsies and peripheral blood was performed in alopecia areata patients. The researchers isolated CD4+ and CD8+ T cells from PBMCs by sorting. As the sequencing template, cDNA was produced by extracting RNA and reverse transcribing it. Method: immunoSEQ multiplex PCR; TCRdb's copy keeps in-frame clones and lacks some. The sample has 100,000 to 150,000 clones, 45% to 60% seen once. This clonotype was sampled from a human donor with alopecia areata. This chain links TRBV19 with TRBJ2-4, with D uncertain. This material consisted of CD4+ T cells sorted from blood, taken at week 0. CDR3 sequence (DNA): TGTGCCAGTAGTGCAGACCCTCGTGGCATTCAGTACTTC. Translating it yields CASSADPRGIQYF.